The sequence of this T cell receptor beta chain was determined in a study of CD8+CD57+ T cells in acquired aplastic anemia. On the study more broadly: Mean read depth for CD4+ cells from healthy donors was roughly 10 million. Study-wide findings and caveats: Approximately 28 CD8+ CDR3 sequences were shared between patients and controls. Patients versus controls showed no significant CD8+ Simpson's diversity difference.

Profiling that covered TCR beta VDJ and CDR3 relied on genomic DNA as its template. One entry per CDR3 protein, called by TCRdb with MiXCR from the reads. The sample yields about 160,000 distinct CDR3 sequences, approximately 44% seen once. To note about this clonotype: The antigen remains unidentified.

This clonotype originated in a human donor in good health. The sequencing sample was made of sorted CD4+, CD8+, or CD8+CD57+ T cells (not recorded which) from PBMCs.

The CDR3 is CASSPTSGRLETQYF. CDR3 in DNA: TGTGCCAGCAGCCCGACTAGCGGGAGACTGGAGACCCAGTACTTC. The gene calls are TRBV24-1 and TRBJ2-5; 12 nucleotides agree with TRBD2. CDR1 and CDR2 (germline): KGHDR, SFDVKD. The junction had 11 bases not matched to a gene; V was cut back by 11 bases and J by 5 bases. The CDR3 totals 15 residues.